The source of this T cell receptor (beta chain) is a study of T cell repertoires in ileal Crohn's disease. Study information: Patients had a median roughly 8-year disease duration, and roughly 32% were active smokers.

The time point denotes: inflamed ileum from the surgical specimen. The protocol was immunoSEQ multiplex PCR, while the TCRdb copy is restricted to in-frame clones and leaves out a portion. Among approximately 15,000 clones listed, 70% to 80% were seen once. This clone has only a few counts. Trimming left V 4 bases short and J 5 bases short, with 8 bases between. Germline-derived CDR1 and CDR2 are SNHLY and FYNNEI. The CDR3 consists of 12 residues. Sequencing used ileal tissue. This clonotype originated in an adult with Crohn's disease. V gene TRBV2 combines with J gene TRBJ1-1, with TRBD1 as a possible D gene (5 bases). CDR3 region: CASSAWGTEAFF. In DNA, the CDR3 is TGTGCCAGCAGTGCTTGGGGGACTGAAGCTTTCTTT. Full variable domain (rest looked up from reference TRBV2 and TRBJ1-1): EPEVTQTPSHQVTQMGQEVILRCVPISNHLYFYWYRQILGQKVEFLVSFYNNEISEKSEIFDDQFSVERPDGSNFTLKIRSTKLEDSAMYFCASSAWGTEAFFGQGTRLTVV.